This T cell receptor beta chain emerged from a study of a mutant IDH1 vaccine in newly diagnosed glioma. On the study more broadly: Of treated patients, roughly 62% were men and roughly 38% women, averaging roughly 40 years. Most patients had radiochemotherapy with temozolomide before enrollment; others had one alone. Scheduled at week 35, visit V12 preceded visit V13, held at week 47. Study-level points and caveats: The study observed vaccine-induced immune responses in roughly 95% of patients.

Described time point: week 47, end of study. One vaccine dose held 300 ug of mutant IDH1 20-mer peptide and came with topical imiquimod. The data were produced by immunoSEQ multiplex PCR, yet TCRdb's version contains in-frame clones alone and is incomplete. The sample lists roughly 38,000 clones, 70% to 85% seen once, with around a sixth in the top ten. V was pared by 5 bases and J by 3 bases, with 13 bases between. The CDR3 spans 14 residues. Germline CDR1 reads MGHRA; CDR2 reads YSYEKL. Concerning this clone itself: Its specificity is not known.

Sample: PBMCs, taken from a glioma patient whose treatment included an IDH1 peptide vaccine. The clonotype was recovered from a man between 18 and 29 years old with glioma. Some clones in this sample may be carry-over from other donors' samples. J is TRBJ2-5 and V is TRBV4-1; D is possibly TRBD1 (6 bases). CDR3 bases: TGCGCCAGCAGCAAAACAGGGAGTGAAGAGACCCAGTACTTC. Its translation is CASSKTGSEETQYF.